This T cell receptor beta chain was sequenced during a study of T cells expressing NK-cell markers. Study information: Cells sorted as CD3+CD56+NKG2C+, CD3+CD56+NKG2C- and CD3+CD56-NKG2C+ T cells supplied the TCR beta repertoires. Within the sequenced cohort of eight donors, seven exhibited HCMV seropositivity and one was seronegative.

The CDR3 extends over 16 amino acids. Germline-derived CDR1 and CDR2 are SGHTA and FQGNSA. 5'RACE template switching with UMIs produced the TCR beta cDNA. Using the 5' RACE reads, TCRdb records one entry per CDR3 protein without DNA. The table counts roughly 380,000 distinct CDR3 sequences; 4% to 6.5% lies in the top ten. The TCR sequence derives from a man between 18 and 69 years old in good health. Sequencing input: blood T cells: a sorted CD56 or NKG2C T cell subset, CD4+ or CD8+ T cells, or bulk PBMC T cells (not recorded which). The rearrangement uses TRBV7-2 and TRBJ2-2; TCRdb's D call, TRBD2, is unchecked because there is no DNA. The CDR3 sequence is CASSWVGGTNTGELFF.